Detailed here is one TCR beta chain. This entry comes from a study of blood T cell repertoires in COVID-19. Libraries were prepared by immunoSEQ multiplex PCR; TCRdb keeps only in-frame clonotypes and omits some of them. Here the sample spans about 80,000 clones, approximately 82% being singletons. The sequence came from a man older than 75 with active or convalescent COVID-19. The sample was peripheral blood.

This chain's CDR3 is CASRTTGTGYGYTF. The CDR3 nucleotides are TGTGCCAGCAGGACAACCGGGACAGGGTATGGCTACACCTTC. The chain carries TRBV2 and TRBJ1-2; 9 bases agree with TRBD1. Germline loops: CDR1 SNHLY, CDR2 FYNNEI. J lost 5 bases, V lost 6 bases, and 7 bases had no gene match. The CDR3 has 14 residues.